This T cell receptor beta chain came from a study of shared clonotypes between healthy human individuals (dated by TCRdb to 2020 to 2021). The study in broad terms: The cohort included a few men and a couple of women between 18 and 49 years of age. To estimate repertoire size and how much clonotypes are shared between individuals, the study performed deep sequencing of blood TCR repertoires from a handful of healthy adults. Per donor, leukapheresis produced somewhere between about 0.8 and 9.5 billion PBMCs. To increase sequencing depth and limit assay-specific biases, TCR repertoire library preparation and sequencing were carried out by different laboratories using diverse techniques. Per donor, three plates each were used for CD4 naive and CD4 memory, two for CD8 naive, and one for CD8 memory.

At the junction V is shortened by 2 bases and J by 4 bases, with 6 bases in between. The CDR3, cysteine through phenylalanine, is 13 amino acids long. Kept here is only the CDR3 DNA, which spans 39 bases and is read in frame from base 1. Per the germline V gene, MDHEN is the CDR1 and SYDVKM is the CDR2. The full study reports these points: Because the study included only a small number of donors, the genetic and exposure-history diversity represented was limited. Sharing across a handful of donors was observed for about 5% of naive CD4, over 3% of naive CD8, 2% to 2.5% of memory CD4, and roughly 0.4% of memory CD8 clonotypes. Naive subsets generally had larger estimated clonotype richness than memory subsets did. Even with the large sequencing depth, rarefaction of the sorted-subset datasets indicated that sequencing was incomplete. Sampling was restricted to blood, and TCR repertoires in tissues likely differ from the TCR repertoires found in blood. Pairwise subsampling led to the expectation that sequencing depth would affect the degree of clonotype sharing among donors. Higher generation probabilities were observed for clonotypes shared by all four sorted-subset donors than for non-shared clonotypes.

Using the deep immunoSEQ assay, multiplex PCR amplified TCR CDR3 regions from genomic DNA. For each cell subset, the extracted genomic DNA was distributed evenly across all wells of several immunoSEQ 96-well plates, and each plate served as one replicate. For sorted subsets, each replicate PCR was loaded with 150 to 250 ng genomic DNA, equivalent to some 31,000 T cell genomes. Purified libraries were quantified with a Qubit 3.0 fluorometer, sized on a Bioanalyzer 2100, and re-quantified with the KAPA Library Quantification kit. A separate single-read 150-cycle Illumina NextSeq 550 flow cell was used to sequence each immunoSEQ 96-well plate. As for how the authors treated the data: Because only junctional sequences without quality scores were contained in the immunoSEQ output, filtering matching that applied to full-length reads could not be performed. Sequences were annotated with PyIR, a Python wrapper for IgBLAST v1.9, and V/J genes and CDR3 were assigned using IMGT germline references. Any read was removed if the V/J assignment was weak (E-value above 1e-6), the CDR3 was missing, or the read contained stop codons, out-of-frame junctions, or ambiguous translated residues. V3J clonotypes were defined by identical inferred V gene, J gene, and CDR3 amino acid sequence. To compute the percentage overlap between repertoires, the number of shared unique clonotypes was divided by the size of the smaller repertoire. Richness of each repertoire was evaluated using RTK rarefaction, the Chao1 estimator, and Recon v2.1 estimates of unobserved clonotypes. For all TCRbeta clonotypes obtained by the gDNA method from four donors, generation probabilities were computed with OLGA. TCRdb obtained this table from immuneACCESS and retained in-frame rearrangements with V and J assigned. These tables miss some clones; where compared with another copy, unresolved V genes account for less than half of the shortfall, and the remainder is unexplained. V, J and clone size reflect that table, while D and trimming were determined from the DNA. The sample has 2 million to 2.5 million clones on record, about 94% of them singletons. The ten largest clonotypes hold 0.13% of the sample.

About this clone itself: Its antigen has not been determined. Base qualities are not at hand, and no much larger clone is one base apart.

Healthy HIV-negative adults with no recently reported acute infections or vaccinations were included as donors. Every donor was a Caucasian adult residing in Nashville, Tennessee, USA. CD4+ T cells were enriched through magnetic negative selection, after which naive cells were positively selected on CD45RA and the remaining negative fraction served as the memory subset. After blood collection by leukapheresis, PBMCs were isolated using Ficoll-Histopaque density gradient centrifugation and then cryopreserved in the vapor phase of liquid nitrogen. Analytical flow cytometry was used to check the purity and quantity of each magnetically sorted T cell population. Each sorted fraction had its genomic DNA isolated and then quantified by UV absorbance on a Nanodrop 2000c.

The receptor was derived from a man between 18 and 29 years old in good health. The chain was built from TRBV28 and TRBJ1-5; too little of a D gene remains to name it. Sequencing was carried out using naive CD4+ T cells sorted from blood. The cell subset or site label, as the study defines it: CD45RA+ positively selected. In nucleotides, the sequence is TGTGCCAGCAGTTTACCTAGGAATCAGCCCCAGCATTTT. This gives the protein CASSLPRNQPQHF.